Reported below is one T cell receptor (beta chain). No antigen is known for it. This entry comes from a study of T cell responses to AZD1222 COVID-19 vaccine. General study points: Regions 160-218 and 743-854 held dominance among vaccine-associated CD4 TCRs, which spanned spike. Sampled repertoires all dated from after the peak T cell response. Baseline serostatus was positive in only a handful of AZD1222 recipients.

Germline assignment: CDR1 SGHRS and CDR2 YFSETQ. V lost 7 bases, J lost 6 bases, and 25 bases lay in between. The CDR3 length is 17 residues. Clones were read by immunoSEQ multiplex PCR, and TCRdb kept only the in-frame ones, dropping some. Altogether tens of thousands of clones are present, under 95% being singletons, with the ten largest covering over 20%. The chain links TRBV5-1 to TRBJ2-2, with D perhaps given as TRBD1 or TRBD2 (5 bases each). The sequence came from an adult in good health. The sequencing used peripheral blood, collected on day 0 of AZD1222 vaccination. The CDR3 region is CASGDPHGTAVAGELFF. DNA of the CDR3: TGCGCCAGCGGCGACCCTCATGGGACGGCCGTGGCCGGGGAGCTGTTTTTT.